The 28 T cell receptor beta chains below come from one sample, sequenced in a study of molecular identifiers for immune sequencing clone quantification. TCRdb re-derived calls from the PCR reads in MiXCR, one entry per CDR3 protein. The repertoire has more than 450,000 distinct CDR3 sequences, around 23% of them found once; the top ten carry under 0.8%. Sequencing was carried out using naive CD8+ T cells from blood, with Jurkat cell RNA spiked in. Subset of the sample: FACS-sorted CD8+CD4-CCR7+CD45RA+ naive T cells. The receptors come from a human donor in good health. Some libraries in this study had Jurkat cell RNA spiked in.

This clonotype has more than one count but fewer than ten. V usage is TRBV19 and J usage is TRBJ2-1; possibly TRBD2 for D (7 bases). The CDR3 spans 15 residues. Germline V CDR1 and CDR2: LNHDA, SQIVND (reference sequence). Trimming took 5 bases from V and 7 from J, leaving 18 bases between them. CDR3 amino acids: CASSPAGGLLNEQFF. The CDR3 nucleotides are TGTGCCAGTAGTCCCGCCGGGGGGCTATTAAATGAGCAGTTCTTC.

This clonotype has just a few counts. A much larger clonotype is one base distant, so this may be a read error. The V and J genes are TRBV29-1 and TRBJ2-5; 7 nucleotides agree with TRBD1. The germline CDR1 and CDR2 sequences are SQVTM and ANQGSEA. CDR3 size: 15 residues. J was trimmed by 2 bases and V by 7 bases; bases with no gene match: 13. CDR3 region: CSASGQAFPQETQYF. The CDR3 DNA reads TGCAGCGCAAGCGGACAGGCGTTCCCGCAAGAGACCCAGTACTTC.

A word on this clonotype: Being one base from a much bigger clone, this may be a read error. This chain connects TRBV9 to TRBJ2-5; TRBD2 matches at 13 bases. Looked up from germline, CDR1 is SGDLS and CDR2 is YYNGEE. V was pared by 4 bases and J by 5 bases, with 8 bases of the junction left unmatched. CDR3 length: 16 amino acids. The DNA of the CDR3 is TGTGCCAGCAGCCCGGGGACTAGCGGGAAGGCGGAGACCCAGTACTTC. Translated: CASSPGTSGKAETQYF.

The chain couples TRBV9 to TRBJ2-3; 8 bases are shared with TRBD2. V dropped 2 bases and J dropped 6; count of bases not matched to a gene: 8. This CDR3 has 15 amino acids. Germline-derived CDR1 and CDR2 are SGDLS and YYNGEE. The chain's CDR3 is CASSVYGGAGDTQYF. CDR3 nucleotide sequence: TGTGCCAGCAGCGTGTACGGGGGGGCCGGGGATACGCAGTATTTT.

This clonotype was counted only a few times. CDR3 coding DNA: TGTGCCAGCAGTTTCCACAGGGACCAAGAGACCCAGTACTTC. This gives the protein CASSFHRDQETQYF. V usage is TRBV12-3 or TRBV12-4 and J usage is TRBJ2-5; weak D call: TRBD1 (6 bases). V was clipped by 3 bases and J by 0 bases, with 8 bases between them. The CDR3 extends over 14 amino acids.

As regards this clonotype: A much larger clone differs from this one at a single base, so this may be a read error. This sequence joins TRBV12-3 or TRBV12-4 and TRBJ2-1; D could derive from TRBD1 or TRBD2 (7 bases each). The V and J ends lost 7 bases and 15 bases respectively, with 40 bases between them. The CDR3 has 19 residues. In DNA, the CDR3 is TGTGCCAGCACCACCGATCTTGGCCACGGGGAGGGGTACCAGAGGGGGCGGTTCTTC. This encodes CASTTDLGHGEGYQRGRFF.

The chain combines TRBV20-1 with TRBJ2-1, with D tentatively TRBD2 (7 bases). V lost 1 base and J lost 2, with 18 bases in between. CDR3 length equals 17 residues. Germline V gives CDR1 DFQATT, CDR2 SNEGSKA (reference sequence). CDR3: CSARGPLGGGTYNEQFF. Here the CDR3 DNA reads TGCAGTGCTAGAGGACCCCTCGGCGGGGGCACCTACAATGAGCAGTTCTTC.

This clonotype has only a few counts. The chain carries TRBV11-3 and TRBJ2-3; 9 nucleotides align to TRBD1. Looked up from germline, CDR1 is SGHNT and CDR2 is YENEEA. This CDR3 has 15 amino acids. V dropped 6 bases and J dropped 3; count of bases not matched to a gene: 7. DNA of the CDR3: TGTGCCAGCAGTGTCGGACAGGGGATGACAGATACGCAGTATTTT. Protein sequence: CASSVGQGMTDTQYF.

The V gene is TRBV19, the J gene TRBJ2-2; D not resolved. Germline CDR1 is LNHDA and CDR2 is SQIVND (reference sequence). The CDR3 is 12 residues long. The V and J ends lost 7 bases and 3 bases respectively, with 6 bases between them. CDR3 sequence reads: CASTSYTGELFF. CDR3 DNA sequence: TGTGCCAGTACCTCGTACACCGGGGAGCTGTTTTTT. Supplemented by reference TRBV19 and TRBJ2-2, the full variable domain reads DGGITQSPKYLFRKEGQNVTLSCEQNLNHDAMYWYRQDPGQGLRLIYYSQIVNDFQKGDIAEGYSVSREKKESFPLTVTSAQKNPTAFYLCASTSYTGELFFGEGSRLTVL.

This clonotype appeared a few times. The final CDR3 position lacks the conserved phenylalanine or tryptophan, pointing to a likely read error. The genes are TRBV29-1 and TRBJ1-1; D possibly corresponds to TRBD1 (5 bases). Germline CDR1 reads SQVTM; CDR2 reads ANQGSEA. Deletions cut 6 bases from V and 5 bases from J, with 10 bases between. The CDR3 is 11 residues long. The CDR3 protein is CSVRWGTEAFL. The CDR3 nucleotides read TGCAGCGTCCGATGGGGGACTGAAGCTTTCCTT.

Notes on this clonotype: A read error may be the cause here, since a much bigger clone is one base away. The rearrangement links TRBV3-1 to TRBJ1-1; D may be TRBD1 (6 bases). CDR1 is LGHDT and CDR2 is YNNKEL in the germline V gene (reference sequence). CDR3 length equals 16 residues. Written as DNA, the CDR3 is TGTGCCAGCAGCCAAGTGCTCGGGGACACAAAAGATGAAGCTCTCTTT. It translates to CASSQVLGDTKDEALF.

This clonotype was detected many times. The V gene is TRBV20-1, the J gene TRBJ1-5; 8 bases align to TRBD1. This CDR3 is 13 amino acids long. In germline, CDR1 is DFQATT, CDR2 SNEGSKA (reference sequence). With V trimmed by 6 bases and J by 3 bases, 4 bases remained unmatched. CDR3 protein: CSATDRVNQPQHF. The CDR3, as DNA: TGCAGTGCAACGGACAGGGTCAATCAGCCCCAGCATTTT.

Ten or more counts support this clonotype. The chain links TRBV27 to TRBJ2-1; D not certain. Trimming took 8 bases from V and 8 from J, leaving 19 bases between them. Germline CDR1 reads MNHEY; CDR2 reads SMNVEV (reference sequence). This CDR3 region has 14 residues. In DNA form, the CDR3 reads TGTGCCAGCGCCTTTGGCTTGTACCCCGATGAGCAGTTCTTC. It specifies CASAFGLYPDEQFF.

This clonotype was counted a single time. The J gene is TRBJ2-3, the V gene TRBV7-3; 13 bases match TRBD2. V lost 4 bases to trimming and J lost 4 bases; unmatched junction nucleotides: 5. The CDR3 extends over 16 amino acids. Looked up from germline, CDR1 is SGHTA and CDR2 is FQGTGA. The CDR3 DNA reads TGTGCCAGCAGCTCCGGACTAGCGGGAGAATCAGATACGCAGTATTTT. Residues: CASSSGLAGESDTQYF.

As regards this clonotype: A much larger clone differs from this one at a single base, so this may be a read error. The gene calls are TRBV7-2 and TRBJ1-6, with D perhaps TRBD1 (5 bases). This CDR3 is 16 amino acids long. Germline CDR1 SGHTA, CDR2 FQGNSA. DNA of the CDR3: TGTGCCAGCAGCGTCCAGGGATTTTTACTCGGTTCACCCCCCCACTTT. Translation: CASSVQGFLLGSPPHF.

The rearrangement uses TRBV27 and TRBJ1-5; perhaps TRBD1 as D (5 bases). Germline values: CDR1 MNHEY, CDR2 SMNVEV (reference sequence). V gave up 0 bases and J gave up 0 bases, with 12 bases separating them. The CDR3 has 17 residues. As DNA, the CDR3 is TGTGCCAGCAGTTTATCCTCCGGGGGGTATAGCAATCAGCCCCAGCATTTT. It translates to CASSLSSGGYSNQPQHF.

This clonotype has more than one count but fewer than ten. The J gene is TRBJ2-7, the V gene TRBV9, with D possibly matching TRBD2 (5 bases). The ends were cut back, 0 bases at V and 2 bases at J, with 12 bases in the middle. This CDR3 has 15 residues. Germline V gene sequence: CDR1 SGDLS, CDR2 YYNGEE. The CDR3 DNA sequence: TGTGCCAGCAGCGTAGGTGGGAGTATTACCTACGAGCAGTACTTC. Its translation is CASSVGGSITYEQYF.

The J gene is TRBJ2-1, the V gene TRBV27, with D maybe TRBD1 (5 bases). The V end lost 3 bases, the J end lost 8 bases, and 8 bases lay between the germline ends. The CDR3 is 12 residues long. Germline V lookup: CDR1 MNHEY, CDR2 SMNVEV (reference sequence). CDR3 nucleotide sequence: TGTGCCAGCAGTTTTGGGGCCGATGAGCAGTTCTTC. This sequence encodes CASSFGADEQFF.

This chain connects TRBV9 to TRBJ2-3; D is possibly TRBD2 (5 bases). Germline CDR1 reads SGDLS; CDR2 reads YYNGEE. CDR3 length equals 18 residues. Trimming stripped 0 bases from V and 1 base from J, with 18 bases between. This CDR3 is CASSVAGFSGVGTDTQYF. The CDR3, as DNA: TGTGCCAGCAGCGTAGCCGGGTTCTCCGGGGTTGGCACAGATACGCAGTATTTT.

This clonotype came up many times. The chain couples TRBV2 to TRBJ2-3, with TRBD2 identical over 8 bases. With V trimmed by 4 bases and J by 4 bases, 7 bases remained unmatched. In germline, CDR1 is SNHLY, CDR2 FYNNEI. This CDR3 is built from 15 residues. The CDR3 DNA reads as TGTGCCAGCAGTGTGGCCAGCGGGAGTGCAGATACGCAGTATTTT. Amino acids: CASSVASGSADTQYF.

The rearrangement uses TRBV12-3 or TRBV12-4 and TRBJ2-7; 7 positions agree with TRBD1. V dropped 5 bases and J dropped 6; count of bases not matched to a gene: 7. The CDR3 is 13 amino acids. The CDR3 bases are TGTGCCAGCAGTCACCGACAGGGTGGCGAGCAGTACTTC. It encodes CASSHRQGGEQYF.

The V gene is TRBV11-3, the J gene TRBJ2-3; either TRBD1 or TRBD2 may supply D (5 bases each). This CDR3 has 14 residues. The germline V and J ends were trimmed by 4 bases and 4 bases, with 12 bases remaining between them. Looked up from germline, CDR1 is SGHNT and CDR2 is YENEEA. CDR3: CASSSGTVPDTQYF. The DNA for the CDR3 is TGTGCCAGCAGCTCTGGGACGGTCCCAGATACGCAGTATTTT.

This clonotype was seen at least ten times. The chain links TRBV27 to TRBJ1-4; 7 bases map to TRBD1. The CDR3 runs to 14 residues. V shed 6 bases, J shed 7 bases, and the junction held 8 bases outside the gene matches. CDR1 and CDR2 from the germline V gene are MNHEY and SMNVEV (reference sequence). This CDR3 reads CASREGAFAEKLFF. The CDR3 nucleotides are TGTGCCAGCAGGGAGGGGGCATTTGCTGAAAAACTGTTTTTT.

This clonotype was found many times. Relative to the germline gene, one junction end is altered; a read error may explain this. V is TRBV6-2 or TRBV6-3 and J is TRBJ2-7; D is undetermined. The germline V gene encodes CDR1 MNHEY and CDR2 SVGEGT. The CDR3 has 8 residues. The CDR3 nucleotides are TGTGCCAGCAGTTCTACATTCTTC. Amino acids: CASSSTFF.

The chain employs TRBV4-1 and TRBJ2-7; 12 bases agree with TRBD2. Germline CDR1 and CDR2: MGHRA and YSYEKL. The ends lost 3 bases at V and 4 bases at J; junction bases unmatched: 4. The CDR3 is made up of 15 amino acids. CDR3: CASSHLAGGPYEQYF. CDR3 nucleotides: TGCGCCAGCAGCCACCTAGCGGGGGGGCCATACGAGCAGTACTTC.

The rearrangement joins TRBV19 to TRBJ1-5; a possible D gene is TRBD1 (5 bases). Trimming pared 0 bases from V and 7 bases from J, leaving 13 bases between. The V gene's germline CDR1 is LNHDA and CDR2 SQIVND (reference sequence). The CDR3 extends over 15 amino acids. Written as DNA, the CDR3 is TGTGCCAGTAGTATAGATCAGTCAGGGTTCCAGCCCCAGCATTTT. Translation gives CASSIDQSGFQPQHF. Drawing the rest from reference TRBV19 and TRBJ1-5, the complete variable domain is DGGITQSPKYLFRKEGQNVTLSCEQNLNHDAMYWYRQDPGQGLRLIYYSQIVNDFQKGDIAEGYSVSREKKESFPLTVTSAQKNPTAFYLCASSIDQSGFQPQHFGDGTRLSIL.

There are many counts of this clonotype. V gene TRBV2 combines with J gene TRBJ1-5, with a weak D call TRBD1 (6 bases). Trimming removed 6 bases from V and 8 bases from J, with 17 bases in between. This CDR3 has 14 amino acids. CDR1 and CDR2 from the germline V gene are SNHLY and FYNNEI. CDR3: CASSGGQGKEPQHF. The CDR3, as DNA: TGTGCCAGCAGCGGGGGCCAGGGGAAGGAGCCCCAGCATTTT.

This clonotype has at least ten counts. CDR3 loop: CSVVFAPSVDEQYF. The CDR3 DNA sequence: TGCAGCGTTGTGTTTGCCCCCTCGGTGGACGAGCAGTACTTC. The rearrangement joins TRBV29-1 to TRBJ2-7; D unclear. The ends were cut back, 4 bases at V and 5 bases at J, with 18 bases in the middle. The germline V gene encodes CDR1 SQVTM and CDR2 ANQGSEA. CDR3 size: 14 residues.